Listed here is a single T cell receptor (beta chain). The antigen is not known. The V gene lost 0 bases and the J gene lost 4 bases, with 7 bases spanning the gap. The CDR3 spans 12 residues. The V gene's germline CDR1 is DFQATT and CDR2 SNEGSKA (reference sequence). UMIs and sample barcodes were carried by the TCR alpha and TCR beta cDNA libraries that 5'RACE produced using constant-segment primers. TCRdb processed the 5' RACE reads anew with MiXCR; each CDR3 protein has one entry. The table lists fewer than 300,000 distinct CDR3 sequences, 15% to 20% of them singletons. The sample is drawn from a study of T-cell memory formation after mild COVID-19. Study-wide results and caveats: Contracting clones localized mainly to CM and EM when CD4+ and mainly to EMRA when CD8+. Clones contracting across day 15 to 85 had a balanced CD4/CD8 profile; later expanding clones leaned CD4+. For second-wave clones that peaked at day 37, SARS-CoV-2 specificity went unverified.

Sample: PBMCs or a T cell subset sorted from them (not recorded which). The rearrangement uses TRBV20-1 and TRBJ2-7; D tentatively reads TRBD1 or TRBD2 (5 bases each). The sequence was obtained from a man younger than 35 who had mild COVID-19 (a few samples of this study predate the infection). Cell type and time point are not known. CDR3 nucleotides: TGCAGTGCTAGAGAGGGGGTGTACGAGCAGTACTTC. The encoded protein is CSAREGVYEQYF.